This T cell receptor beta chain is from a study of early T cells in non-severe SARS-CoV-2 infection. Study at large: Investigators sequenced bulk RNA drawn from unsorted whole blood, and chains remained unpaired.

This clonotype appeared many times. Its antigen is unknown. Researchers tagged individual cDNA molecules with unique molecular identifiers. A single record per CDR3 protein comes from TCRdb applying MiXCR to the 5' RACE reads. The repertoire consists of tens of thousands of distinct CDR3 sequences, with 4.6% occurring once and the leading ten covering about 6%. Study-wide results and caveats: VDJdb matching favored anti-spike CD8 responses, missing private and CD4 specificities.

V lost 4 bases and J 3 bases, leaving 10 bases between the germline ends. Germline lookup yields CDR1 DFQATT and CDR2 SNEGSKA (reference sequence). This CDR3 spans 12 amino acids. The source is an adult who was a healthcare worker with PCR-confirmed SARS-CoV-2 infection or an uninfected control (not recorded which). The V call is TRBV20-1, the J call TRBJ2-7; D remains ambiguous. Source: whole blood, taken at baseline. Written as DNA, the CDR3 is TGCAGTGCTACAGGCGCTTTCTACGAGCAGTACTTC. This translates into CSATGAFYEQYF.